Sequencing of this TCR beta chain was carried out in a study of blood T cell repertoires in COVID-19. Study details: Specimens from acute and convalescent COVID-19 originated in the United States, Italy and Spain. The cDNA or gDNA used as material had been derived from T cells, B-cell-depleted T cells, or PBMCs.

In the authors' workflow: For nucleated cells, counts were estimated from reference gene primer amplification. Clones were sequenced by immunoSEQ multiplex PCR, and TCRdb holds only the in-frame ones, with some missing. V, J and clone size are those of that table, while D and trimming were read from the DNA. This sample has over 100,000 clones, with 79% found just once. CDR3 length equals 15 residues. Germline CDR1 reads SGHRS; CDR2 reads YFSETQ. V lost 4 bases, J lost 3 bases, and 13 bases lay in between. Comments on this clone: The same CDR3 is also encoded by other DNA sequences in this sample.

The sample consisted of peripheral blood. This TCR derives from a woman older than 75 with acute or convalescent COVID-19. The rearrangement uses TRBV5-1 and TRBJ2-2; D possibly corresponds to TRBD1 (6 bases). CDR3 sequence reads: CASSLTGGYTGELFF. The CDR3 DNA sequence: TGCGCCAGCAGCCTGACAGGCGGCTACACCGGGGAGCTGTTTTTT.